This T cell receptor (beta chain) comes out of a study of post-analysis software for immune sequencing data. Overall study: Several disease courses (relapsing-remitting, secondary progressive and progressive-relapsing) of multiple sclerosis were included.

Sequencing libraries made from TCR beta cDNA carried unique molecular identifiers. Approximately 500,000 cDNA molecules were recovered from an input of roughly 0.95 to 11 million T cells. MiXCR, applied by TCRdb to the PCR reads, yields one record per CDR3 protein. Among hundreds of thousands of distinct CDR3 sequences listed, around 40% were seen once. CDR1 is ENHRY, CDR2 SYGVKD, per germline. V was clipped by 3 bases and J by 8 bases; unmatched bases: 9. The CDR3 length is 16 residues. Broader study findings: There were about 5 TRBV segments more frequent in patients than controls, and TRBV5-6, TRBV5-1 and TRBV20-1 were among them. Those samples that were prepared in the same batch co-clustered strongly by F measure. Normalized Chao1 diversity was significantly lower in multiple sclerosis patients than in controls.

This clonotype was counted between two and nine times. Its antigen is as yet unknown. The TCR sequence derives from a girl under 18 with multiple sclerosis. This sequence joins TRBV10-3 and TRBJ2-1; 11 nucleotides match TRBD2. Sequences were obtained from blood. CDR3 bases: TGTGCCATCAGTGACCAGACTAGCGGGAATTTCCATGAGCAGTTCTTC. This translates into CAISDQTSGNFHEQFF.